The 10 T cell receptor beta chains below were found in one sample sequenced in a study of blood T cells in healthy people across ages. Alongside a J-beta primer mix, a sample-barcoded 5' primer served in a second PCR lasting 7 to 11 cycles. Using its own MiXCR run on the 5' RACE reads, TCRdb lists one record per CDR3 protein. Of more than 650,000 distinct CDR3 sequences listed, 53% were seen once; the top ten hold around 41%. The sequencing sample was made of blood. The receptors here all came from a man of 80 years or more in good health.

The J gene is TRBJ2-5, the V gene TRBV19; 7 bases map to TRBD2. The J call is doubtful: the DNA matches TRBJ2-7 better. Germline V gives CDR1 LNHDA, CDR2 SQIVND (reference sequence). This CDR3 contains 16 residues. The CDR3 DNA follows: TGTGCCAGTAGTGTCAACGGGAGGTTGGGCTCCTACGAGCAGTACTTC. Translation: CASSVNGRLGSYEQYF.

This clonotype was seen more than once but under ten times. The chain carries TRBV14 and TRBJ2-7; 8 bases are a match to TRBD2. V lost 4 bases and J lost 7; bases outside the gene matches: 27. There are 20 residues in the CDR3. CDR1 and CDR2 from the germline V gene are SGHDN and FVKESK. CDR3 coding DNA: TGTGCCAGCAGCCCCACTAGCGGCGGGAGGCTGCCCGTACGGGGCAATGAGCAGTACTTC. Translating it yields CASSPTSGGRLPVRGNEQYF.

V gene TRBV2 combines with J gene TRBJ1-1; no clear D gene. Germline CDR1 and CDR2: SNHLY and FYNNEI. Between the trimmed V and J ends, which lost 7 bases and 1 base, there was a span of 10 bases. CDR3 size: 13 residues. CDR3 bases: TGTGCCAGCAAGGGCGGTTGGAACACTGAAGCTTTCTTT. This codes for CASKGGWNTEAFF. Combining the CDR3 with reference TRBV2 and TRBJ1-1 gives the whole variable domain EPEVTQTPSHQVTQMGQEVILRCVPISNHLYFYWYRQILGQKVEFLVSFYNNEISEKSEIFDDQFSVERPDGSNFTLKIRSTKLEDSAMYFCASKGGWNTEAFFGQGTRLTVV.

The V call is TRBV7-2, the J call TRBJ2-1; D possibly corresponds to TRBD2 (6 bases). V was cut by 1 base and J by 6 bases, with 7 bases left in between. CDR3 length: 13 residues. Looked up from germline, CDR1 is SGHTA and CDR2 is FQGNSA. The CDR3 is CASSLEGLNEQFF. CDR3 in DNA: TGTGCCAGCAGCTTAGAGGGACTCAATGAGCAGTTCTTC.

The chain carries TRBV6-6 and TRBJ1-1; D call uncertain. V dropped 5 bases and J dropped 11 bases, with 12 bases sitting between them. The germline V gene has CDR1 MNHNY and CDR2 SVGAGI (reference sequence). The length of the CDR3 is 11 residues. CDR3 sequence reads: CASSATQGAFF. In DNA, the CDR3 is TGTGCCAGCAGTGCCACCCAAGGGGCTTTCTTT.

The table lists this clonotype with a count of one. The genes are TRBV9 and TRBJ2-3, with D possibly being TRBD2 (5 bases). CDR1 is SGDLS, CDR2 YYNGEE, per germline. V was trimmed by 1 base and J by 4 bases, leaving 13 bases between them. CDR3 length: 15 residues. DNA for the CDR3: TGTGCCAGCAGCGTATGGGGTAGCGAGGCAGATACGCAGTATTTT. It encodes CASSVWGSEADTQYF.

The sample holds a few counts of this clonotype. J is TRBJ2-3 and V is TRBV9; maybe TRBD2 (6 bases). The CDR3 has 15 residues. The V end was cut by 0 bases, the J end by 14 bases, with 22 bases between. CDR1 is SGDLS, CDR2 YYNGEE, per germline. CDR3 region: CASSVVAGQHRYAYF. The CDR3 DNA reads TGTGCCAGCAGCGTAGTGGCGGGGCAGCACAGATACGCGTATTTT.

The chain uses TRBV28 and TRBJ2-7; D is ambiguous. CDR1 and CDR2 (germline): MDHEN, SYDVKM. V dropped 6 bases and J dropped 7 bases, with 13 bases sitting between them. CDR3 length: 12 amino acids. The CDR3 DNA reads TGTGCCAGCAGCTCTGGCCCCGAAGAGCAGTACTTC. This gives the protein CASSSGPEEQYF.

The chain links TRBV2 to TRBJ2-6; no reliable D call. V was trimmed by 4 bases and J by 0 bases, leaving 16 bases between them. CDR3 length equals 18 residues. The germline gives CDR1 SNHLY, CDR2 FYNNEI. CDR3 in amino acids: CASSAPGSFRSGANVLTF. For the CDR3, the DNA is TGTGCCAGCAGTGCGCCGGGCTCGTTCCGCTCTGGGGCCAACGTCCTGACTTTC.

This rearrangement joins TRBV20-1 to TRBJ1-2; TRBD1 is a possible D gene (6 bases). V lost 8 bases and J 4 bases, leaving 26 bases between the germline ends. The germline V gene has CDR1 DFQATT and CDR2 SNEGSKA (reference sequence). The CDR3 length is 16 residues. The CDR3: CSLTKSTGSGAYGYTF. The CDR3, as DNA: TGCAGTTTAACCAAAAGTACAGGGAGCGGGGCCTATGGCTACACCTTC.